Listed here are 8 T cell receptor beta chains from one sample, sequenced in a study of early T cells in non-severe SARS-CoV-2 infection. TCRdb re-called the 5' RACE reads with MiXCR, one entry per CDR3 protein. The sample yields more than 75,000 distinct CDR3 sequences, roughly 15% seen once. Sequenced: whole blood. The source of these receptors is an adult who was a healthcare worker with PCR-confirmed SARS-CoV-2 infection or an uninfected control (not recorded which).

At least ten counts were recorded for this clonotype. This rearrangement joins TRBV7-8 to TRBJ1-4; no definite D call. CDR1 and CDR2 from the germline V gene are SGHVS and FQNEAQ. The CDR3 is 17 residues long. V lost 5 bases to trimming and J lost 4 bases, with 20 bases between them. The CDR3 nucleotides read TGTGCCAGCAGCCTCTCGGCACTTTCTCGTCTTAATGAAAAACTGTTTTTT. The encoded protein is CASSLSALSRLNEKLFF.

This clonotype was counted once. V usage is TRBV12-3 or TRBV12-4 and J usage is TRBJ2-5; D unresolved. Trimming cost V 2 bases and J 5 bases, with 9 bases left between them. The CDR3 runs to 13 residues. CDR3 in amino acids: CASSLQVGETQYF. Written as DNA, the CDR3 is TGTGCCAGCAGTTTACAAGTAGGGGAGACCCAGTACTTC.

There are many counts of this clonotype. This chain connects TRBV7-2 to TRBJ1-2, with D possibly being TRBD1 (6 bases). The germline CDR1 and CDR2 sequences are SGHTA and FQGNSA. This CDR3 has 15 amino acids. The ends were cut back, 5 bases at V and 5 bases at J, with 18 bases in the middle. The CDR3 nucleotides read TGTGCCAGCAGCCCGCTCACGGACAGTCCGTATGGCTACACCTTC. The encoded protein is CASSPLTDSPYGYTF.

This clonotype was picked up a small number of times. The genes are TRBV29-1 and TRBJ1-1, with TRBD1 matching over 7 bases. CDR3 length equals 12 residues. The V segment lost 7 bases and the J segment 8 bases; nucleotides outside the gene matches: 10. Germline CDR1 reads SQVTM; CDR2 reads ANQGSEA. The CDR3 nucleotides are TGCAGCGCCGGGACAGAGGGTCCGGAAGCTTTCTTT. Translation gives CSAGTEGPEAFF.

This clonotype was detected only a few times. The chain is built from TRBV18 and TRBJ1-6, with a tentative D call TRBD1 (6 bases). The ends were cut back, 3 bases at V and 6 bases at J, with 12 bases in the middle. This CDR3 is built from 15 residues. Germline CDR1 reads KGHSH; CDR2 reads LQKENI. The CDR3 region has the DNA TGTGCCAGCTCACCGACAGGAGTTCGTAATTCACCCCTCCACTTT. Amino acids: CASSPTGVRNSPLHF.

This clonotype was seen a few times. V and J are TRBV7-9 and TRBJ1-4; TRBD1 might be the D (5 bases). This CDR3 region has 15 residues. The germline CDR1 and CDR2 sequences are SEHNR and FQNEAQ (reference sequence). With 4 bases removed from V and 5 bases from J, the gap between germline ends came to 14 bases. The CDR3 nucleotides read TGTGCCAGCAGCTCAATGGTCAGGGAGAATGAAAAACTGTTTTTT. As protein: CASSSMVRENEKLFF.

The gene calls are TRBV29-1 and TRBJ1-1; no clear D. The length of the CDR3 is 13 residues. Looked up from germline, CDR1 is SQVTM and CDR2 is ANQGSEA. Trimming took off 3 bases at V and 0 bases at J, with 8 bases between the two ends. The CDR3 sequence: CSVDWGMNTEAFF. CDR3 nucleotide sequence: TGCAGCGTTGACTGGGGTATGAACACTGAAGCTTTCTTT.

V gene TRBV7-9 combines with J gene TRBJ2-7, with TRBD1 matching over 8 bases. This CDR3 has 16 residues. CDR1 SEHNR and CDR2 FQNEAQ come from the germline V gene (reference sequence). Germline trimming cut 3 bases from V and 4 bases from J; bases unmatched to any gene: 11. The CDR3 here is CASSFPDREASYEQYF. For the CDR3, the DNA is TGTGCCAGCAGCTTCCCGGACAGGGAGGCCAGTTACGAGCAGTACTTC.